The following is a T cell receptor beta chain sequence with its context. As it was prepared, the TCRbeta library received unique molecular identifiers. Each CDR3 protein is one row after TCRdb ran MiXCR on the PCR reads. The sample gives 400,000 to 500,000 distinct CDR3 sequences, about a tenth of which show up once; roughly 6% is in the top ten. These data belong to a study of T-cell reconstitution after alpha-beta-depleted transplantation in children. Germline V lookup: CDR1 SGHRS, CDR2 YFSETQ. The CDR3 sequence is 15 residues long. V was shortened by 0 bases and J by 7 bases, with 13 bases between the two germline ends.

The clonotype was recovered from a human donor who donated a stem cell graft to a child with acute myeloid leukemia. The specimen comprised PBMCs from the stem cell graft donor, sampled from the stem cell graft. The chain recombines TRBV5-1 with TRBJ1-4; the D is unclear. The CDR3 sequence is CASSLVDHGSEKLFF. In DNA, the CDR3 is TGCGCCAGCAGCTTGGTTGATCACGGAAGTGAAAAACTGTTTTTT.